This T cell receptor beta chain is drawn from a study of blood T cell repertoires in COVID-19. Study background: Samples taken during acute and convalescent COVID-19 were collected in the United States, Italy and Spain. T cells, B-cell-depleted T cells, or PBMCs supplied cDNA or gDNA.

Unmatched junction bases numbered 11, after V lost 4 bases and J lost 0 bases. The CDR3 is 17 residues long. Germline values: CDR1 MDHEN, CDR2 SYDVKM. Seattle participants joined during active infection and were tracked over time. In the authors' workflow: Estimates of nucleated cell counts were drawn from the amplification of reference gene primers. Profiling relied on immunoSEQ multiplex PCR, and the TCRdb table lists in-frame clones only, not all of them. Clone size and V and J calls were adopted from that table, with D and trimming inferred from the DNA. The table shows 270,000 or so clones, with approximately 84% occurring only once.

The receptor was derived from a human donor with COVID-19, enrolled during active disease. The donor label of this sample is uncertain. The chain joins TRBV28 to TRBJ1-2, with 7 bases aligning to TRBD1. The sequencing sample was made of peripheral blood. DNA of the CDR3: TGTGCCAGCAGTTCAGCCTCCCTGACAGGGCCTAACTATGGCTACACCTTC. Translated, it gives CASSSASLTGPNYGYTF.